Presented here are 2 T cell receptor beta chains from one specimen sequenced in a study of T cells expressing NK-cell markers. TCRdb re-called the 5' RACE reads, yielding one record per CDR3 amino acid sequence without DNA. The table gives about 400,000 distinct CDR3 sequences; the top ten clones make up approximately 12% of it. Sequences were obtained from blood T cells: a sorted CD56 or NKG2C T cell subset, CD4+ or CD8+ T cells, or bulk PBMC T cells (not recorded which). The receptor set was obtained from a woman aged 45-65 years in good health.

The rearrangement uses TRBV10-3 and TRBJ2-7; TCRdb calls TRBD1, which cannot be checked without DNA. The CDR3 totals 13 residues. Germline values: CDR1 ENHRY, CDR2 SYGVKD. CDR3 in amino acids: CAILQGGRYEQYF.

The chain carries TRBV20-1 and TRBJ2-2; with no DNA, the TCRdb D assignment of TRBD1 cannot be verified. The germline V gene encodes CDR1 DFQATT and CDR2 SNEGSKA (reference sequence). The CDR3 consists of 15 residues. CDR3 amino acids: CSARPGATNTGELFF.